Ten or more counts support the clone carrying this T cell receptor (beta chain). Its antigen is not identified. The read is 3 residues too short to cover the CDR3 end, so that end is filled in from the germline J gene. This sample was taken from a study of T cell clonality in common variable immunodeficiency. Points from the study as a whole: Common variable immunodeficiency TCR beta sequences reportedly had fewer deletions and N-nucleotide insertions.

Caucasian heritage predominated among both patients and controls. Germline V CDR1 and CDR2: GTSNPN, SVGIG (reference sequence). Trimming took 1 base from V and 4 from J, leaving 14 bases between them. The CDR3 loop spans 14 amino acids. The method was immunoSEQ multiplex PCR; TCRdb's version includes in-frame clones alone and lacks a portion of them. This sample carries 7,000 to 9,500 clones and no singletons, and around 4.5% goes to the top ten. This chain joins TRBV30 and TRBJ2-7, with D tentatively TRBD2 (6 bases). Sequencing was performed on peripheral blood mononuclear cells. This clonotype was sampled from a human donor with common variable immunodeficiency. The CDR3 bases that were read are TGTGCCTGGAGTGCCGGAGGGGTTCTGTACGAG. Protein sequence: CAWSAGGVLYE. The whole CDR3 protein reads CAWSAGGVLYEQYF.